The rows below give T cell receptor beta chains drawn from one sample of a study of identical twins. In TCRdb, the 5' RACE reads were re-called with MiXCR into one record per CDR3 protein. The sample contains 250,000 or so distinct CDR3 sequences, approximately 7% of which appear only once. The same specimen was also included in a second study, on yellow fever vaccine responses in identical twins.

Sequenced input: memory (CD45RO+) T cells sorted from blood. These receptors were obtained from a woman between 18 and 29 years old in good health. Both conserved end residues are part of each CDR3. D genes are given only for firm matches. Clone size is not always given. Where it is, it says once, few, many or a class for expanded clones.

D	V	J	size	CDR3	DNA
-	TRBV19	TRBJ1-2	-	CASRGGVNGYTF	TGTGCCAGTCGGGGGGGAGTTAATGGCTACACCTTC
TRBD2	TRBV12-3/TRBV12-4	TRBJ2-6	many	CASSAGGSGANVLTF	TGTGCCAGCAGTGCCGGGGGGTCTGGGGCCAACGTCCTGACTTTC
TRBD2	TRBV7-3	TRBJ2-3	few	CASSLGLVPSDTQYF	TGTGCCAGCAGCCTCGGACTAGTTCCGTCAGATACGCAGTATTTT
-	TRBV28	TRBJ2-7	few	CASSPGQAVLYEQYF	TGTGCCAGCAGCCCCGGGCAGGCCGTGTTATACGAGCAGTACTTC
-	TRBV28	TRBJ1-4	few	CASSSMGRNEKLFF	TGTGCCAGCAGTTCGATGGGACGTAATGAAAAACTGTTTTTT
-	TRBV2	TRBJ1-4	-	CASRAGKANEKLFF	TGTGCCAGCAGAGCAGGGAAGGCTAATGAAAAACTGTTTTTT
-	TRBV5-1	TRBJ1-2	-	CASRQVSNYGYTF	TGCGCCAGCAGACAGGTTTCTAACTATGGCTACACCTTC
TRBD2	TRBV27	TRBJ2-1	-	CASSLGSSGRNEQFF	TGTGCCAGCAGTTTGGGGTCTAGCGGGAGGAATGAGCAGTTCTTC
-	TRBV18	TRBJ2-7	-	CASSRLAKLSYEQYF	TGTGCCAGCTCGAGGCTAGCGAAGCTCTCCTACGAGCAGTACTTC
-	TRBV7-9	TRBJ1-1	few	CASSPNTMNTEAFF	TGTGCCAGCAGCCCGAACACCATGAACACTGAAGCTTTCTTT
TRBD2	TRBV12-3/TRBV12-4	TRBJ2-1	many	CASSVGSSGSGNEQFF	TGTGCCAGCAGTGTCGGATCTAGCGGGAGCGGCAATGAGCAGTTCTTC
-	TRBV7-9	TRBJ2-5	few	CASSFTEVWETQYF	TGTGCCAGCAGCTTTACAGAGGTTTGGGAGACCCAGTACTTC
-	TRBV9	TRBJ1-2	few	CASSLPGSHYGYTF	TGTGCCAGCAGCCTCCCCGGGTCCCACTATGGCTACACCTTC
TRBD2	TRBV7-3	TRBJ2-7	few	CASSLKTGRGLAGRSSYEQYF	TGTGCCAGCAGCTTAAAAACCGGCCGGGGACTAGCGGGAAGAAGCTCCTACGAGCAGTACTTC
-	TRBV28	TRBJ2-4	-	CASSPGRVAKNIQYF	TGTGCCAGCAGCCCAGGGCGGGTGGCCAAAAACATTCAGTACTTC
-	TRBV29-1	TRBJ2-2	many	CSVVMLGSTGELFF	TGCAGCGTGGTGATGTTGGGGAGCACCGGGGAGCTGTTTTTT
TRBD2	TRBV15	TRBJ2-4	many	CATMDRTSGRSNIQYF	TGTGCCACCATGGATCGGACTAGCGGGAGAAGTAACATTCAGTACTTC
TRBD2	TRBV29-1	TRBJ2-1	few	CSVAGLAGASNEQFF	TGCAGCGTCGCCGGTCTGGCGGGAGCCTCTAATGAGCAGTTCTTC
TRBD1	TRBV11-2	TRBJ1-2	many	CASSSRLRGRRYGYTF	TGTGCCAGCAGCTCTCGCCTCAGGGGGCGCCGGTATGGCTACACCTTC
-	TRBV24-1	TRBJ1-5	many	CATSVGGTQPQHF	TGTGCCACCAGTGTGGGGGGTACTCAGCCCCAGCATTTT
TRBD1	TRBV2	TRBJ1-2	few	CASSLFRTGRNGYTF	TGTGCCAGCAGTCTCTTCCGGACAGGGAGAAATGGCTACACCTTC
-	TRBV7-3	TRBJ2-1	many	CASSLKGKADNEQFF	TGTGCCAGCAGCTTAAAGGGTAAAGCGGACAATGAGCAGTTCTTC
TRBD1	TRBV11-1	TRBJ2-1	-	CASSPVGQGAGRTTNEQFF	TGTGCCAGCAGCCCCGTAGGACAGGGGGCGGGGAGGACGACGAATGAGCAGTTCTTC
-	TRBV6-1	TRBJ2-5	-	CASSEVTGSQETQYF	TGTGCCAGCAGTGAAGTGACAGGCAGCCAAGAGACCCAGTACTTC
-	TRBV7-3	TRBJ1-3	few	CASSLNGDTIYF	TGTGCCAGCAGCTTAAATGGTGACACCATATATTTT
-	TRBV11-1	TRBJ1-2	-	CASSLRQGNYGYTF	TGTGCCAGCAGCTTAAGGCAGGGAAACTATGGCTACACCTTC
-	TRBV5-1	TRBJ2-3	-	CASSTSGFSTDTQYF	TGCGCCAGCAGCACGAGCGGTTTTAGCACAGATACGCAGTATTTT
-	TRBV5-1	TRBJ1-2	few	CASSSSFFNYGYTF	TGCGCCAGCAGCTCCTCCTTTTTTAACTATGGCTACACCTTC
TRBD2	TRBV12-3/TRBV12-4	TRBJ2-7	many	CASSFSLAGGGEQYF	TGTGCCAGCAGTTTTTCGCTAGCGGGAGGAGGTGAGCAGTACTTC
TRBD2	TRBV6-1	TRBJ2-3	-	CASSPGGGPNTQYF	TGTGCCAGCAGTCCCGGGGGGGGGCCCAATACGCAGTATTTT
TRBD2	TRBV4-2	TRBJ2-5	-	CASSQAQGSLAGETQYF	TGTGCCAGCAGCCAAGCACAGGGCTCACTAGCGGGAGAGACCCAGTACTTC
TRBD2	TRBV12-3/TRBV12-4	TRBJ2-7	many	CASSHRLAGTYEQYF	TGTGCCAGCAGCCATCGACTAGCGGGAACCTACGAGCAGTACTTC
-	TRBV6-1	TRBJ2-3	-	CATRPDGTDTQYF	TGTGCCACCCGGCCGGACGGAACAGATACGCAGTATTTT
-	TRBV7-3	TRBJ2-1	few	CASSPSSTYNEQFF	TGTGCCAGCAGCCCCTCCTCGACCTACAATGAGCAGTTCTTC
-	TRBV5-6	TRBJ2-6	few	CASSFNSLTGANVLTF	TGTGCCAGCAGCTTTAACAGTTTGACTGGGGCCAACGTCCTGACTTTC
-	TRBV7-9	TRBJ1-2	-	CASSLAGAPQTF	TGTGCCAGCAGCTTAGCAGGTGCCCCCCAGACCTTC
TRBD2	TRBV7-7	TRBJ2-5	few	CASSSVGGPVETQYF	TGTGCCAGCAGCTCCGTGGGAGGGCCGGTAGAGACCCAGTACTTC
-	TRBV15	TRBJ2-2	many	CATSRTGTNTGELFF	TGTGCCACCAGCCGGACGGGGACGAACACCGGGGAGCTGTTTTTT
TRBD1	TRBV7-2	TRBJ2-1	many	CASSFATGGFSYNEQFF	TGTGCCAGCAGCTTCGCGACAGGGGGTTTCTCCTACAATGAGCAGTTCTTC
-	TRBV4-1	TRBJ2-7	many	CASSQDELGRQIEF	TGCGCCAGCAGCCAAGATGAGTTAGGACGCCAGATTGAGTTC
TRBD1	TRBV12-3/TRBV12-4	TRBJ1-2	many	CASLMDRALNYGYTF	TGTGCCAGCCTCATGGACAGGGCGTTGAACTATGGCTACACCTTC